This is a list of T cell receptor beta chains from one sample in a study of blood T cell repertoires in COVID-19. Measured with immunoSEQ multiplex PCR; TCRdb has only the in-frame clones, and not every one. The sample yields fewer than 350,000 clones, about 90% seen once. Material for sequencing was peripheral blood. These receptors came from a woman aged 25 to 39 with COVID-19, enrolled during active disease. Both conserved end residues are part of each CDR3. D genes are given only for firm matches. Not all rows give a size; the values are once, few, many and, for expanded clones, a class.

V gene: TRBV19; J gene: TRBJ1-2; clone size: -; D gene: TRBD1; CDR3 DNA: TGTGCCAGTAGTCGGGGACAGGGGAGAGGATACTATGGCTACACCTTC; CDR3 protein: CASSRGQGRGYYGYTF
V gene: TRBV2; J gene: TRBJ2-7; clone size: -; D gene: TRBD1; CDR3 DNA: TGTGCCAGCAGGGCCGGGACAGGGACCTACGAGCAGTACTTC; CDR3 protein: CASRAGTGTYEQYF
V gene: TRBV4-1; J gene: TRBJ1-2; clone size: -; D gene: TRBD1; CDR3 DNA: TGCGCCAGCAGCGCCGGGACAGGGGGCTATGGCTACACCTTC; CDR3 protein: CASSAGTGGYGYTF
V gene: TRBV5-1; J gene: TRBJ2-6; clone size: -; D gene: TRBD1; CDR3 DNA: TGCGCCAGCGGACAGGGCTTGACAGACTCTGGGGCCAACGTCCTGACTTTC; CDR3 protein: CASGQGLTDSGANVLTF
V gene: TRBV6-4; J gene: TRBJ1-6; clone size: -; D gene: -; CDR3 DNA: TGTGCCAGCAGTGTGGAGTCGGATTCACCCCTCCACTTT; CDR3 protein: CASSVESDSPLHF
V gene: TRBV7-6; J gene: TRBJ2-7; clone size: -; D gene: TRBD2; CDR3 DNA: TGTGCCAGCAGCGTTCAAGTAGCGGGGGGGGAGTACGAGCAGTACTTC; CDR3 protein: CASSVQVAGGEYEQYF
V gene: TRBV6-5; J gene: TRBJ2-2; clone size: few; D gene: TRBD2; CDR3 DNA: TGTGCCAGCAGTAGCGGGGGGGAGACCGGGGAGCTGTTTTTT; CDR3 protein: CASSSGGETGELFF
V gene: TRBV5-6; J gene: TRBJ1-1; clone size: -; D gene: TRBD1; CDR3 DNA: TGTGCCAGCAGCTTTACGACAGGGGTTAGAGGTGAAGCTTTCTTT; CDR3 protein: CASSFTTGVRGEAFF
V gene: TRBV7-2; J gene: TRBJ1-3; clone size: once; D gene: -; CDR3 DNA: TGTGCCAGCAGCCCTACCAGCCACAGGGTGTCTGGAAACACCATATATTTT; CDR3 protein: CASSPTSHRVSGNTIYF
V gene: TRBV10-1; J gene: TRBJ2-1; clone size: -; D gene: TRBD2; CDR3 DNA: TGCGCCAGCAGAGCTGGACTAGCGGGGGGGAATGAGCAGTTCTTC; CDR3 protein: CASRAGLAGGNEQFF
V gene: TRBV15; J gene: TRBJ2-7; clone size: -; D gene: TRBD1; CDR3 DNA: TGTGCCACCAGCAGCCGGGACAGGCGTTACGAGCAGTACTTC; CDR3 protein: CATSSRDRRYEQYF
V gene: TRBV11-2; J gene: TRBJ2-1; clone size: -; D gene: TRBD2; CDR3 DNA: TGTGCCAGCAGCTTACTAGCGGGCTCAAATGAGCAGTTCTTC; CDR3 protein: CASSLLAGSNEQFF
V gene: TRBV19; J gene: TRBJ2-2; clone size: -; D gene: TRBD2; CDR3 DNA: TGTGCCAGTAGTGTTGGACTAGCGGGCACCGGGGAGCTGTTTTTT; CDR3 protein: CASSVGLAGTGELFF
V gene: TRBV28; J gene: TRBJ1-2; clone size: -; D gene: -; CDR3 DNA: TGTGCCAGCAGTCCCCCCTCGCGGGGAGGCTATGGCTACACCTTC; CDR3 protein: CASSPPSRGGYGYTF
V gene: TRBV28; J gene: TRBJ2-3; clone size: few; D gene: -; CDR3 DNA: TGTGCCAGCAGTTTATTTGCAGGGAGGCGTGCAGATACGCAGTATTTT; CDR3 protein: CASSLFAGRRADTQYF
V gene: TRBV6-1; J gene: TRBJ1-5; clone size: few; D gene: TRBD1; CDR3 DNA: TGTGCCAGCAGTGCCCCCAAGGGACAGGGCCCAGGACAGCCCCAGCATTTT; CDR3 protein: CASSAPKGQGPGQPQHF